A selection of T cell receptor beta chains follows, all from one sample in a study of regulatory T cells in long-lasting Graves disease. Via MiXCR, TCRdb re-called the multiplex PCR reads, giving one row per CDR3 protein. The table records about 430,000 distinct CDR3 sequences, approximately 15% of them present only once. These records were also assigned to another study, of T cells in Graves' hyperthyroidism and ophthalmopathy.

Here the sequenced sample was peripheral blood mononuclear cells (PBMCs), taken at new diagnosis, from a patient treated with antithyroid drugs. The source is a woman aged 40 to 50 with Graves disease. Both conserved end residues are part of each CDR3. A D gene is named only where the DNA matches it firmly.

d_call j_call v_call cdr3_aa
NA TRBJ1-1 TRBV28 CASFESGARDTEAFF
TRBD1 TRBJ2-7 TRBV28 CASSFPDRASYEQYF
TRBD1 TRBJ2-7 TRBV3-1 CASRLSGQGYEQYF
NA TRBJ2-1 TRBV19 CASSNRGPRDEQFF
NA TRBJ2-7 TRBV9 CASSVSSGPLEQYF
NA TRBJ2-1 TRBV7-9 CASGPGSNSYNEQFF
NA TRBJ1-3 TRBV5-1 CASSQDEVPGNTIYF
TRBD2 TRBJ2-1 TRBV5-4 CASSLTSGRPNEQFF
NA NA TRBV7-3 CASSPDGGRGRNEQFF
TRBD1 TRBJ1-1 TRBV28 CASSLSRRGRGNTEAFF
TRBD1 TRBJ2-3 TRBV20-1 CSATGTGDTDTQYF
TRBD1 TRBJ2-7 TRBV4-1 CASSQERGTAAYEQYF
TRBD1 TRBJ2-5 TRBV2 CASRGTGAIQETQYF
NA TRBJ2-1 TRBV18 CASSPRNGRVYNEQFF
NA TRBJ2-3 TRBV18 CASSGGSTDTQYF
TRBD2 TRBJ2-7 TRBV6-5 CASSYSTRTSVYEQYF
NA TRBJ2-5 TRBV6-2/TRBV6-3 CASSSLKGGETQYF
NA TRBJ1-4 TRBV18 CASSQESGFGEKLFF
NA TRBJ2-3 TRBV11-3 CASSTRSDTQYF
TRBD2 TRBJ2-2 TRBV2 CASSEITAGGQGELFF
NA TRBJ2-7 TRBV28 CASRVSGVAYEQYF
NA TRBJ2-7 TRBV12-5 CASGLVGAYEQYF
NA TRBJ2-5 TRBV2 CASSSRKRETQYF
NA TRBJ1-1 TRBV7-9 CASSRESHTEAFF
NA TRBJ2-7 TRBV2 CASGVQGDSYEQYF
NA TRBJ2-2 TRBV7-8 CASSFVPANTGELFF
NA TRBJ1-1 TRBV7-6 CASSLLSRAPMNTEAFF
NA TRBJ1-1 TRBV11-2 CASSRDIRNTEAFF
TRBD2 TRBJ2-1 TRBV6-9 CASSYTSGTRQYNEQFF
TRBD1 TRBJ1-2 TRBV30 CAWSGQGVNYGYTF
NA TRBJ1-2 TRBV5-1 CASSLSGIYGYTF
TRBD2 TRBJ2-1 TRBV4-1 CASSQGRTSGAYNEQFF
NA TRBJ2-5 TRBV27 CASSLFRGSIETQYF
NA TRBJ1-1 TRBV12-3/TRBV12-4 CASSFGRWNTEAFF
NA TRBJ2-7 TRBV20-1 CSASGRQSSYEQYF
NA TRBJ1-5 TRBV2 CASSEQGGSNQPQHF
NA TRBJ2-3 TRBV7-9 CATRSVDTQYF
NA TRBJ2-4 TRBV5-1 CASSLVASVPKNIQYF
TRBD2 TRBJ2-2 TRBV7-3 CASSPFGLAGDPTGELFF
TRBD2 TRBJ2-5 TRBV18 CASSGTSGQETQYF
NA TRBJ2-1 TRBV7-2 CASSFPRPNYNEQFF
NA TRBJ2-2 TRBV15 CATSSVGLTGELFF
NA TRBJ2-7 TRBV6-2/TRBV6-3 CASSEALEGYEQYF
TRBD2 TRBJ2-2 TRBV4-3 CASSQEDTSATGELFF
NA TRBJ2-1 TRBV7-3 CASSLNGAGNEQFF
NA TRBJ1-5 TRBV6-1 CASSEDFQHF
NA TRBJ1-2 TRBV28 CASRGAGNYGYTF
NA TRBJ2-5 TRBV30 CAWSETAGETQYF
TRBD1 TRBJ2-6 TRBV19 CASSRGLPSSGANVLTF
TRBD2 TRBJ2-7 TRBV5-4 CASSWTSGTGEQYF
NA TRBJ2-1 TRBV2 CASSDLSAGAYNEQFF
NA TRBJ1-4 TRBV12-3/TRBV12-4 CASSYGILGPPNEKLFF
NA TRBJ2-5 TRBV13 CASSTTHEGQVETQYF
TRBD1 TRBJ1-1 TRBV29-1 CSVEEGYGTGGTEAFF